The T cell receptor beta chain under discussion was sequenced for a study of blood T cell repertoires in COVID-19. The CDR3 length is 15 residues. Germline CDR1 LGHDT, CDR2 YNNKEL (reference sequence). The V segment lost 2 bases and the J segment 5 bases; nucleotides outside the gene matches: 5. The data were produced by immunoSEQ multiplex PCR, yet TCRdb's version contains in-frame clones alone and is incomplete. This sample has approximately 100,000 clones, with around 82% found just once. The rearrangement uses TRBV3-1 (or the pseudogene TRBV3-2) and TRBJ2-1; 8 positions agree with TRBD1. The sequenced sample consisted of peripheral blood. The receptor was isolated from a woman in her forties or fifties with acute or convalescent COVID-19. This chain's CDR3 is CASSQTRGRNNEQFF. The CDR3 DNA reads TGTGCCAGCAGCCAAACCAGGGGGCGGAACAATGAGCAGTTCTTC.